One sample yielded the 16 T cell receptor beta chains listed below, sequenced in a study of cytomegalovirus exposure and HLA in healthy donors. The PCR made use of 60 Vbeta and 13 Jbeta primers. TCRdb's table, derived via immunoSEQ multiplex PCR, lists solely in-frame clones and lacks some. The sample records 90,000 to 130,000 clones, roughly two thirds being singletons. Specimen: PBMCs. These receptors were taken from a woman in her thirties in good health and CMV-seronegative.

V gene TRBV4-1 combines with J gene TRBJ2-1; possibly TRBD2 for D (6 bases). CDR1 and CDR2 (germline): MGHRA, YSYEKL. V was clipped by 8 bases and J by 5 bases, with 19 bases between them. This CDR3 contains 15 residues. CDR3 DNA: TGCGCCAGCCGACCCTTAGGGAGGAGAGACAATGAGCAGTTCTTC. As protein: CASRPLGRRDNEQFF.

The rearrangement joins TRBV19 to TRBJ2-5; tentative D call: TRBD2 (6 bases). V lost 5 bases to trimming and J lost 5 bases, with 12 bases between them. The germline V gene encodes CDR1 LNHDA and CDR2 SQIVND (reference sequence). The CDR3 contains 13 residues. The CDR3 loop reads CASSPSGWETQYF. The CDR3 nucleotides are TGTGCCAGTAGTCCGAGCGGGTGGGAGACCCAGTACTTC.

This chain connects TRBV28 to TRBJ1-3; 9 positions agree with TRBD1. J lost 3 bases, V lost 6 bases, and 6 bases had no gene match. The CDR3 sequence is 15 residues long. The germline CDR1 and CDR2 sequences are MDHEN and SYDVKM. As DNA, the CDR3 is TGTGCCAGCAGCTCCGGGACAGGGCATGGAAACACCATATATTTT. Translated, it gives CASSSGTGHGNTIYF.

The rearrangement links TRBV11-2 to TRBJ2-7; D is unresolved. The length of the CDR3 is 15 residues. Trimming left V 0 bases short and J 2 bases short, with 11 bases between. CDR1 SGHAT and CDR2 FQNNGV come from the germline V gene. In DNA form, the CDR3 reads TGTGCCAGCAGCTTAGAATTGGTGGGCACCTACGAGCAGTACTTC. It yields the protein CASSLELVGTYEQYF.

The V call is TRBV5-1, the J call TRBJ2-2, with TRBD2 matching over 7 bases. Germline lookup yields CDR1 SGHRS and CDR2 YFSETQ. V was pared by 4 bases and J by 5 bases, with 8 bases of the junction left unmatched. The CDR3 has 15 residues. CDR3 protein: CASSPRLARTGELFF. CDR3 DNA: TGCGCCAGCAGCCCCAGACTAGCCCGAACCGGGGAGCTGTTTTTT.

The chain has TRBV19 and TRBJ2-7, with D maybe TRBD1 (7 bases). CDR1 and CDR2 from the germline V gene are LNHDA and SQIVND (reference sequence). V dropped 4 bases and J dropped 3 bases, with 16 bases sitting between them. The CDR3 covers 15 residues. CDR3 amino acids: CASSTMGQGGYEQYF. The CDR3 region has the DNA TGTGCCAGTAGTACCATGGGGCAGGGGGGCTACGAGCAGTACTTC.

Remarks on this clone: One end of the junction fails to match germline, which may point to a read error. The rearrangement uses TRBV7-7 and TRBJ2-5; D call uncertain. The V gene's germline CDR1 is SSHAT and CDR2 FNYEAQ (reference sequence). CDR3 length: 14 amino acids. CDR3 DNA: TGTGCTAGCAGCTTAACAGATAAAATCGAGACCCAGTACTTC. This gives the protein CASSLTDKIETQYF.

This clone was recorded only once. This rearrangement joins TRBV13 to TRBJ2-5, with 10 bases identical to TRBD2. The V gene's germline CDR1 is PRHDT and CDR2 FYEKMQ (reference sequence). The CDR3 contains 15 residues. The V gene end was trimmed by 0 bases and the J gene end by 6 bases; junction bases not matched to a gene: 4. CDR3 DNA: TGTGCCAGCAGCTTAGGGCCTAGCGGGGGTCAGACCCAGTACTTC. Translating it yields CASSLGPSGGQTQYF. The full variable domain, completed using reference TRBV13 and TRBJ2-5, is AAGVIQSPRHLIKEKRETATLKCYPIPRHDTVYWYQQGPGQDPQFLISFYEKMQSDKGSIPDRFSAQQFSDYHSELNMSSLELGDSALYFCASSLGPSGGQTQYFGPGTRLLVL.

The genes are TRBV10-3 and TRBJ2-1; 7 positions match TRBD1. Losses at the gene ends were 6 bases for V and 0 bases for J; bases not matched to a gene: 5. Germline V gives CDR1 ENHRY, CDR2 SYGVKD. This CDR3 comprises 15 residues. DNA of the CDR3: TGTGCCATCAGCACGGGACAGTACTCCTACAATGAGCAGTTCTTC. Protein product: CAISTGQYSYNEQFF.

The chain uses TRBV29-1 and TRBJ1-3; 9 bases line up with TRBD1. The CDR3 is 15 residues long. Losses at the gene ends were 5 bases for V and 4 bases for J; bases not matched to a gene: 9. Germline assignment: CDR1 SQVTM and CDR2 ANQGSEA. CDR3: CSVSGTGSQGNTIYF. Here the CDR3 DNA reads TGCAGCGTTTCCGGGACAGGGTCGCAAGGAAACACCATATATTTT.

The chain recombines TRBV19 with TRBJ2-1; TRBD2 matches at 11 bases. Trimming removed 7 bases from V and 4 bases from J; junction bases left unmatched: 6. Germline V CDR1 and CDR2: LNHDA, SQIVND (reference sequence). CDR3 length equals 15 residues. The CDR3: CASIRLAGLYNEQFF. CDR3 DNA: TGTGCCAGTATCCGACTAGCGGGACTATACAATGAGCAGTTCTTC. The full variable domain, its missing parts supplied by reference TRBV19 and TRBJ2-1, is DGGITQSPKYLFRKEGQNVTLSCEQNLNHDAMYWYRQDPGQGLRLIYYSQIVNDFQKGDIAEGYSVSREKKESFPLTVTSAQKNPTAFYLCASIRLAGLYNEQFFGPGTRLTVL.

The chain has TRBV6-4 and TRBJ2-1; TRBD2 matches 10 bases. CDR1 MRHNA and CDR2 SNTAGT come from the germline V gene. The CDR3 loop spans 15 amino acids. The V and J ends lost 3 bases and 1 base, in that order; junction bases with no gene match: 0. CDR3 nucleotides: TGTGCCAGCAGTGAAGCGGGAGGGTCCTACAATGAGCAGTTCTTC. It encodes CASSEAGGSYNEQFF.

This clone was counted a few times. The chain joins TRBV10-3 to TRBJ2-1; D gene ambiguous. The germline V gene has CDR1 ENHRY and CDR2 SYGVKD. Trimming cost V 0 bases and J 9 bases, with 12 bases left between them. The CDR3 covers 14 residues. The CDR3 nucleotides read TGTGCCATCAGTGAGTCGATACAGTCAAGTGAGCAGTTCTTC. Residues: CAISESIQSSEQFF.

The chain has TRBV7-9 and TRBJ1-2; perhaps TRBD1 as D (5 bases). V dropped 2 bases and J dropped 6 bases, with 19 bases sitting between them. The CDR3 is 16 residues long. Looked up from germline, CDR1 is SEHNR and CDR2 is FQNEAQ (reference sequence). CDR3 region: CASSLRHGGQRDGYTF. CDR3 sequence (DNA): TGTGCCAGCAGCTTACGCCACGGGGGTCAGAGGGATGGCTACACCTTC.

The chain combines TRBV6-1 with TRBJ2-7, with D tentatively TRBD2 (6 bases). The CDR3 length is 15 residues. Germline lookup yields CDR1 MNHNS and CDR2 SASEGT. V lost 8 bases and J lost 0, with 17 bases in between. CDR3 sequence: CASQPPGGGSYEQYF. The CDR3 DNA reads TGTGCCAGCCAACCACCCGGGGGAGGCTCCTACGAGCAGTACTTC.

The chain has TRBV27 and TRBJ1-5; D perhaps matches TRBD1 (5 bases). Trimming pared 3 bases from V and 0 bases from J, leaving 12 bases between. The CDR3 spans 16 residues. The germline V gene has CDR1 MNHEY and CDR2 SMNVEV (reference sequence). As DNA, the CDR3 is TGTGCCAGCAGTTTCCAGGGCGGGGATAGCAATCAGCCCCAGCATTTT. Its translation: CASSFQGGDSNQPQHF.